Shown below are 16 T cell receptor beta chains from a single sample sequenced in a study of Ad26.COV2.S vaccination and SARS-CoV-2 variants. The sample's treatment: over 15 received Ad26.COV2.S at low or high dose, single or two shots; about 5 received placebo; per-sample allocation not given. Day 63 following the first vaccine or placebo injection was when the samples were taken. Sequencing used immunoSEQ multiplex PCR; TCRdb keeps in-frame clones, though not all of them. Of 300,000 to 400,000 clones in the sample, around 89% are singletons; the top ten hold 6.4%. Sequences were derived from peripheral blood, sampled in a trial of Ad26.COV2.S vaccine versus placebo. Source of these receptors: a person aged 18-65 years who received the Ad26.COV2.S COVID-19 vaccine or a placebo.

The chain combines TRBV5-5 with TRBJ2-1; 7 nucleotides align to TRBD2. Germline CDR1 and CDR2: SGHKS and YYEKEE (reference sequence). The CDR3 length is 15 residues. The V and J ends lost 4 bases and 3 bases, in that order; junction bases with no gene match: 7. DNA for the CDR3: TGTGCCAGCAGCGACGTTGCTAGCGGCTACAATGAGCAGTTCTTC. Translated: CASSDVASGYNEQFF.

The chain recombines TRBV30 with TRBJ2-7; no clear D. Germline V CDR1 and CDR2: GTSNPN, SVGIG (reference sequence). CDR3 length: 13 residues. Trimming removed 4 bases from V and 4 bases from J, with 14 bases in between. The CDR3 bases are TGTGCCTGGACCAGAGGACCTGGATACGAGCAGTACTTC. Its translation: CAWTRGPGYEQYF.

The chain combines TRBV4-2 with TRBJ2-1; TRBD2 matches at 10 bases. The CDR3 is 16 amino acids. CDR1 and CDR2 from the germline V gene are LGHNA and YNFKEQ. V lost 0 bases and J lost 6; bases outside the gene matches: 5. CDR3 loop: CASSQDGPSGSNEQFF. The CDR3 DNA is TGTGCCAGCAGCCAAGACGGGCCTAGCGGGAGCAATGAGCAGTTCTTC.

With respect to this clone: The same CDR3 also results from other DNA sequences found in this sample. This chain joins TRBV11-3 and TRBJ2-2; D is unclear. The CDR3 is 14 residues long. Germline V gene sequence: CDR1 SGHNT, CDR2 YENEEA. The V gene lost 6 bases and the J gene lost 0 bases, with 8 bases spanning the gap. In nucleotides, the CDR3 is TGTGCCAGCAGTTATACAGCGAACACCGGGGAGCTGTTTTTT. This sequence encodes CASSYTANTGELFF.

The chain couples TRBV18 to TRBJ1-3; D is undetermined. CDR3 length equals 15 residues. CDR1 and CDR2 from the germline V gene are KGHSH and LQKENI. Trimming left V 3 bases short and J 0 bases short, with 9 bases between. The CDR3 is CASSPGPASGNTIYF. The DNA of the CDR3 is TGTGCCAGCTCACCGGGTCCTGCCTCTGGAAACACCATATATTTT.

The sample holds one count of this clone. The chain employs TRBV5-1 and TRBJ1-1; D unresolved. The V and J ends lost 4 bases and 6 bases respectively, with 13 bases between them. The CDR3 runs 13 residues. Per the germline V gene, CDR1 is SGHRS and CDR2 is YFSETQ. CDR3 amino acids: CASSPSEVAEAFF. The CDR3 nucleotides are TGCGCCAGCAGCCCCTCCGAGGTCGCTGAAGCTTTCTTT. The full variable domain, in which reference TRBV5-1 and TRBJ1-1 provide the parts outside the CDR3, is KAGVTQTPRYLIKTRGQQVTLSCSPISGHRSVSWYQQTPGQGLQFLFEYFSETQRNKGNFPGRFSGRQFSNSRSEMNVSTLELGDSALYLCASSPSEVAEAFFGQGTRLTVV.

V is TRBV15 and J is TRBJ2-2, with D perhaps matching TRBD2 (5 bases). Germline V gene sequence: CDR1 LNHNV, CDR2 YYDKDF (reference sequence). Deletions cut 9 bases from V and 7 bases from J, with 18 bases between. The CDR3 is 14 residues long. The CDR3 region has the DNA TGTGCCACTTCCCAGACCCCACGGGGCGGGGAGCTGTTTTTT. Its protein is CATSQTPRGGELFF.

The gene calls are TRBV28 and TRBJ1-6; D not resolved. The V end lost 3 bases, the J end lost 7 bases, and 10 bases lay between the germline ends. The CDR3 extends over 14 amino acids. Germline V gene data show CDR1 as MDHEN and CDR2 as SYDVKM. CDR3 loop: CASSFPVPNSPLHF. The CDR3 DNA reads TGTGCCAGCAGTTTCCCGGTACCCAATTCACCCCTCCACTTT.

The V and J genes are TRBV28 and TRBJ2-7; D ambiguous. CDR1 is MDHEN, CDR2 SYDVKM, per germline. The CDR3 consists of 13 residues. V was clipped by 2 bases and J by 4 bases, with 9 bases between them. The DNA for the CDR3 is TGTGCCAGCAGTTTAGCACGGAGATACGAGCAGTACTTC. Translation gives CASSLARRYEQYF.

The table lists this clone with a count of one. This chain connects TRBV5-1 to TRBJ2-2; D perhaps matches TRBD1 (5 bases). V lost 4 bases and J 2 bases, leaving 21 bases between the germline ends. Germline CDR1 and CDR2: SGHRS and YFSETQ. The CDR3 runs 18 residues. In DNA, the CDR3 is TGCGCCAGCAGCCGTCGTTCAGGGCTCCGACAAAACACCGGGGAGCTGTTTTTT. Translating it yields CASSRRSGLRQNTGELFF.

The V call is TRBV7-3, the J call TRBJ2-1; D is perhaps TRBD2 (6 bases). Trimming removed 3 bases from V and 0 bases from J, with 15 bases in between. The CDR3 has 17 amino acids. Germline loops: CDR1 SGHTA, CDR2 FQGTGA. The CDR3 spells CASSLFGTGASYNEQFF. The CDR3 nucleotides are TGTGCCAGCAGCTTGTTCGGGACTGGGGCCTCCTACAATGAGCAGTTCTTC. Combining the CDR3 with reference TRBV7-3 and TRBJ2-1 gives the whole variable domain GAGVSQTPSNKVTEKGKYVELRCDPISGHTALYWYRQSLGQGPEFLIYFQGTGAADDSGLPNDRFFAVRPEGSVSTLKIQRTERGDSAVYLCASSLFGTGASYNEQFFGPGTRLTVL.

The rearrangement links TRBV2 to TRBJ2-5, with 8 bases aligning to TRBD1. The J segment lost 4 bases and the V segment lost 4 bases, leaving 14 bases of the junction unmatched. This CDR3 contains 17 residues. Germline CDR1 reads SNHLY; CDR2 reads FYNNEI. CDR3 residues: CASSARQGIRFGETQYF. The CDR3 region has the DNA TGTGCCAGCAGTGCGCGACAGGGGATCCGGTTTGGAGAGACCCAGTACTTC.

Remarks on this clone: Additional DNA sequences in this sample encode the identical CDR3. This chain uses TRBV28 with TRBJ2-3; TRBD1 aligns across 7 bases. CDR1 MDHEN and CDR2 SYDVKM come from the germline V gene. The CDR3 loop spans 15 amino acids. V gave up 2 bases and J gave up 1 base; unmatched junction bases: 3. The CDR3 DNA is TGTGCCAGCAGTTTAAGGGGGCGAGGCACAGATACGCAGTATTTT. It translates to CASSLRGRGTDTQYF.

The CDR3 nucleotides read TGTGCCAGCAGTTTGAGCGTCGCTGAGCAGTTCTTC. It codes for CASSLSVAEQFF. The rearrangement joins TRBV28 to TRBJ2-1, with D uncertain. The CDR3 runs 12 residues. Germline V lookup: CDR1 MDHEN, CDR2 SYDVKM. Trimming stripped 3 bases from V and 9 bases from J, with 9 bases between.

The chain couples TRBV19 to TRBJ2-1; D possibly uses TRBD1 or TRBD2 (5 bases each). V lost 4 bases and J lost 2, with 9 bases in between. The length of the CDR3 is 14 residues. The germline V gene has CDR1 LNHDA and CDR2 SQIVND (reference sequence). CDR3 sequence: CASSTGTAYNEQFF. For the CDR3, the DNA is TGTGCCAGTAGTACCGGGACGGCCTACAATGAGCAGTTCTTC.

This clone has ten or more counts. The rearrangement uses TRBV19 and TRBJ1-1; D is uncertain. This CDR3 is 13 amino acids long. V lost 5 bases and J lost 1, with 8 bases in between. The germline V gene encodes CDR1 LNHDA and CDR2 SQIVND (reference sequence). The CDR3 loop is CASSVTRNTEAFF. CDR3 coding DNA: TGTGCCAGTAGTGTCACGAGGAACACTGAAGCTTTCTTT. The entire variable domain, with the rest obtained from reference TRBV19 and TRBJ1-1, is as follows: DGGITQSPKYLFRKEGQNVTLSCEQNLNHDAMYWYRQDPGQGLRLIYYSQIVNDFQKGDIAEGYSVSREKKESFPLTVTSAQKNPTAFYLCASSVTRNTEAFFGQGTRLTVV.